The rows below give T cell receptor beta chains drawn from one sample of a study of shared clonotypes between healthy human individuals. TCRdb's table, derived via immunoSEQ multiplex PCR, lists solely in-frame clones and lacks some. The sample has roughly 2,000,000 clones, 93% seen once. The sequenced sample was naive CD8+ T cells from PBMCs. The receptor source for this set is a man aged 18 to 29 in good health. Some clones in this sample may be carry-over from other donors' samples. Each CDR3 is given without its conserved first and last residue. Expanded clones get a size class; other rows say once, few or many, or leave the size out.

abundance,j_gene,v_gene,CDR3aa
.,TRBJ2-7,TRBV27,ASSLWGTGTNEQY
.,TRBJ1-2,TRBV27,ASSLIQGVGYT
.,TRBJ1-1,TRBV7-6,ASSLARRGRVTEAF
.,TRBJ2-1,TRBV9,ASSSFAGVNEQF
once,TRBJ2-5,TRBV13,ASSLVGTRETQY
.,TRBJ2-7,TRBV7-9,ASSLLFGGSYEQY
.,TRBJ2-7,TRBV19,ASSIAQGFYEQY
.,TRBJ2-7,TRBV10-1,ASSDGSDVLVEQY
.,TRBJ2-7,TRBV12-5,ASGFDAYEQY
.,TRBJ2-2,TRBV5-6,ASSLSGAGELF
.,TRBJ1-2,TRBV13,ASSLVGTRGGGYT
once,TRBJ2-1,TRBV29-1,SVDATGEQF
.,TRBJ2-1,TRBV11-2,ASSHGLAGIYNEQF
.,TRBJ2-1,TRBV5-1,ASSLRTGGSSYNEQF
.,TRBJ1-2,TRBV9,ASSGDRGTANYGYT
.,TRBJ2-7,TRBV5-1,ASSQKPGTSGTYEQY
once,TRBJ1-5,TRBV6-6,ASSYWGTGGNQPQH
.,.,TRBV11-2,ASSLGAGDYYEQY
.,TRBJ2-7,TRBV7-8,ASSNRDRGQYEQY
.,TRBJ2-7,TRBV27,ASSWGTGYEQY
.,TRBJ1-2,TRBV2,ASSERGGRAYSNYGYT
.,TRBJ2-3,TRBV30,AWSVTSPTDTQY
few,TRBJ1-1,TRBV4-2,ASSHGGEGDTEAF
.,TRBJ2-1,TRBV6-4,ASSPRIYLAGGANEQF
.,TRBJ2-2,TRBV19,ASSPQGLAGSSGELF
.,TRBJ2-1,TRBV28,ASSPPGRSAGEKSSYNEQF
.,TRBJ2-7,TRBV7-9,ASARGYEQY
.,TRBJ2-1,TRBV27,ASSFGQDNEQF
once,TRBJ1-5,TRBV7-2,ASSLAAGLYNQPQH
.,TRBJ2-1,TRBV27,ASTPRVASYNEQF
.,TRBJ2-5,TRBV19,ASTQPGEGVEETQY
.,TRBJ2-7,TRBV5-6,ASSSVQSYEQY
.,TRBJ2-1,TRBV4-1,ASSQGSGRGRQF
.,TRBJ2-7,TRBV5-5,ASSWGPGSYEQY
.,TRBJ2-4,TRBV9,ASSEGQNLAKNIQY
.,TRBJ2-6,TRBV6-5,ASRDSPSGANVLT
.,TRBJ2-5,TRBV2,ASSEIGEGYQETQY